This TCR beta chain was sequenced during a study of shared clonotypes between healthy human individuals. The assay was immunoSEQ multiplex PCR, and TCRdb's table has in-frame clones only and misses some. The repertoire holds some 740,000 clones, with around 92% as singletons. Naive CD8 cells were CD45RO-negative, positively selected for CCR7, excluding terminally differentiated effector memory CD45RA+ cells. Germline CDR1 and CDR2: PRHDT and FYEKMQ (reference sequence). The J segment lost 2 bases and the V segment lost 4 bases, leaving 10 bases of the junction unmatched. This CDR3 comprises 16 residues.

Sequences were obtained from naive CD8+ T cells sorted from blood. The sequence came from a man aged 25 to 45 in good health. The chain carries TRBV13 and TRBJ1-2, with 7 bases fitting TRBD1. The CDR3 is CASSSRDDRVNYGYTF. The DNA of the CDR3 is TGTGCCAGCAGCTCCCGGGACGACAGGGTGAACTATGGCTACACCTTC.